One T cell receptor (beta chain) is described in this entry. In this sample, this clonotype turned up a few times. Its antigen is currently not known. A junction boundary mismatches the germline segment, possibly from a read error. Sample treatment or condition, as interpreted from the label and publication: allogeneic hematopoietic cell transplantation with graft depleted of TCRalphabeta T cells and CD19 B cells. TCRalphabeta/CD19-depleted allogeneic hematopoietic cell grafts were given to the transplant recipients, all of whom were children. CDR1 and CDR2 were assigned from the germline V gene as SQVTM and ANQGSEA. The CDR3 runs 10 residues from the cysteine to the phenylalanine. Only the CDR3 region is kept as DNA, spanning 30 bases read in frame from base 1. The data were obtained in a study of T-cell reconstitution after alpha-beta-depleted transplantation in children (dated by TCRdb to about 2016). Context from the whole study: Using TCR repertoire profiling, the study followed T-cell immune reconstitution in a quantitative way in children after TCRalphabeta/CD19-depleted allogeneic hematopoietic cell transplantation. The paper as a whole reports these results and caveats: In some patients, high TCRbeta diversity at day 60 was attributed to recipient T cells and intrathymic progenitors that had survived conditioning. About two months after transplant, the apparently early recovery of alphabetaT-cell counts reportedly depended on just several hundred clones that had expanded rapidly and came from non-depleted graft cells. Over the following months the frequencies of hyperexpanded clones went down, and after one year T-cell counts and TCRbeta diversity were mostly credited to newly produced T cells.

The method behind the library was PCR. For sequencing, an Illumina HiSeq 2500 was employed. To normalize quantification of the TCRbeta repertoire, the TCR libraries were built with molecular barcoding that relied on unique molecular identifiers. TCRdb redid the processing of the public reads, applying fastp at Q25 and MiXCR, and retained in-frame beta chains. Entries are consolidated by CDR3 protein sequence, retaining the most common genes and DNA. The sample table shows hundreds of thousands of distinct CDR3 sequences, and 10% to 15% are seen once. Of the sample, 2.2% falls within the top ten clones.

This specimen was PBMCs, mostly from graft donor cells, taken 360 days after TCRalphabeta/CD19-depleted stem cell transplant. The clonotype comes from a male patient aged 10 to 17 who had a stem cell transplant for acute myeloid leukemia, so the T cells may come from the graft donor. The rearranged chain carries TRBV29-1 and TRBJ2-1, with TRBD2 tentatively as D gene (6 bases match). The CDR3 region reads CSVGGPLRVF. The nucleotide sequence is given as TGCAGCGTGGGAGGCCCCCTAAGGGTCTTC.